This paragraph covers one T cell receptor (beta chain) sequence. Its antigen is as yet unknown. Primers included in the PCR were 60 Vbeta and 13 Jbeta primers. Method: immunoSEQ multiplex PCR; TCRdb's copy keeps in-frame clones and lacks some. The sample carries 110,000 to 150,000 clones, 77% recorded once. The CDR3 has 14 amino acids. Trimming took off 6 bases at V and 3 bases at J, with 12 bases between the two ends. From germline, CDR1 is MNHEY and CDR2 SMNVEV (reference sequence). This entry is derived from a study of cytomegalovirus exposure and HLA in healthy donors. Study background: Among roughly 180 million T cells, an earlier analysis found around 100 million unique TCR beta sequences.

Study findings and constraints: TCR beta V- and J-gene trimming was later associated with a missense DCLRE1C variant. Diagnosis of cytomegalovirus status made by the classifier reportedly showed high specificity and sensitivity. Later work found that TCR association rates differed between HLA loci; DRB1 had the most and HLA-C the fewest.

Sequencing input: PBMCs. The chain joins TRBV27 to TRBJ1-5; D is undetermined. The clonotype originates from a male donor in good health and CMV-seronegative. The CDR3 DNA reads TGTGCCAGCAGCCCTCGGGAGTACAATCAGCCCCAGCATTTT. As protein: CASSPREYNQPQHF.